Below are 9 T cell receptor beta chains sequenced from a single sample in a study of shared clonotypes between healthy human individuals. Clones were read by immunoSEQ multiplex PCR, and TCRdb kept only the in-frame ones, dropping some. The sample shows about 1.5 million clones, around 95% of them seen only once. What was sequenced was naive CD4+ T cells sorted from blood. Specified subset: CD45RA+ positively selected. The source is a man aged 30-40 years in good health.

The chain uses TRBV29-1 and TRBJ1-2; maybe TRBD1 (5 bases). Trimming took 6 bases from V and 0 from J, leaving 17 bases between them. The CDR3 has 15 amino acids. The germline V gene has CDR1 SQVTM and CDR2 ANQGSEA. In DNA, the CDR3 is TGCAGCGTCTCTGATTTGACAGAAGCTAACTATGGCTACACCTTC. Translating it yields CSVSDLTEANYGYTF.

CDR3 nucleotides: TGTGCCTGGAGTGTACTAACTCGAGCGGACACAGATACGCAGTATTTT. The encoded protein is CAWSVLTRADTDTQYF. The chain links TRBV30 to TRBJ2-3, with D perhaps matching TRBD2 (5 bases). The V end lost 0 bases, the J end lost 2 bases, and 15 bases lay between the germline ends. CDR3 length: 16 amino acids. Germline values: CDR1 GTSNPN, CDR2 SVGIG (reference sequence). The full variable domain, in which reference TRBV30 and TRBJ2-3 provide the parts outside the CDR3, is SQTIHQWPATLVQPVGSPLSLECTVEGTSNPNLYWYRQAAGRGLQLLFYSVGIGQISSEVPQNLSASRPQDRQFILSSKKLLLSDSGFYLCAWSVLTRADTDTQYFGPGTRLTVL.

This clone has only a few counts. V and J are TRBV5-1 and TRBJ2-7; the D is unclear. The V and J ends lost 4 bases and 3 bases respectively, with 14 bases between them. The CDR3 runs to 14 residues. CDR1 SGHRS and CDR2 YFSETQ come from the germline V gene. The CDR3 region has the DNA TGCGCCAGCAGCCAGGACCCTAGTCTCTACGAGCAGTACTTC. Encoded protein: CASSQDPSLYEQYF.

The rearrangement joins TRBV5-1 to TRBJ2-1; D unresolved. The CDR3 has 15 residues. From germline, CDR1 is SGHRS and CDR2 YFSETQ. Trimming stripped 1 base from V and 8 bases from J, with 16 bases between. The CDR3 here is CASSLSGLEGHEQFF. DNA for the CDR3: TGCGCCAGCAGCTTGTCAGGCCTAGAAGGCCATGAGCAGTTCTTC.

The chain couples TRBV18 to TRBJ1-1; D may be TRBD1 (6 bases). The length of the CDR3 is 12 residues. V dropped 5 bases and J dropped 7 bases, with 11 bases sitting between them. The germline V gene has CDR1 KGHSH and CDR2 LQKENI. The CDR3 region is CASSNTGFEAFF. The CDR3 DNA reads as TGTGCCAGCTCAAATACAGGGTTTGAAGCTTTCTTT.

This sequence joins TRBV10-1 and TRBJ2-7; D call uncertain. The CDR3 runs to 12 residues. V was trimmed by 0 bases and J by 7 bases, leaving 7 bases between them. Per the germline V gene, CDR1 is WNHNN and CDR2 is SYGVQD (reference sequence). The CDR3 sequence: CASSESLGEQYF. In DNA form, the CDR3 reads TGCGCCAGCAGTGAGTCTTTGGGGGAGCAGTACTTC.

This sequence joins TRBV6-1 and TRBJ2-6; D is perhaps TRBD2 (6 bases). The V gene lost 6 bases and the J gene lost 2 bases, with 11 bases spanning the gap. From germline, CDR1 is MNHNS and CDR2 SASEGT. The CDR3 length is 15 residues. CDR3: CASSFGTAGANVLTF. The CDR3 nucleotides read TGTGCCAGCAGCTTCGGGACTGCTGGGGCCAACGTCCTGACTTTC.

This chain uses TRBV2 with TRBJ2-2, with TRBD1 identical over 8 bases. The trim removed 8 bases at V and 5 bases at J, leaving 4 bases unmatched. Germline lookup yields CDR1 SNHLY and CDR2 FYNNEI. The CDR3 is 13 residues long. CDR3 region: CASGQGETGELFF. The DNA for the CDR3 is TGTGCCAGCGGACAGGGAGAGACCGGGGAGCTGTTTTTT.

V gene TRBV18 combines with J gene TRBJ2-1, with TRBD2 matching over 9 bases. The V gene end was trimmed by 5 bases and the J gene end by 1 base; junction bases not matched to a gene: 3. The germline gives CDR1 KGHSH, CDR2 LQKENI. This CDR3 spans 15 amino acids. The CDR3 sequence: CASSDSGSSYNEQFF. CDR3 DNA sequence: TGTGCCAGCTCAGATAGCGGGAGTTCCTACAATGAGCAGTTCTTC.